The 19 T cell receptor beta chains presented below share a single source sample, sequenced in a study of T cell responses to AZD1222 COVID-19 vaccine. Sequencing was performed with immunoSEQ multiplex PCR; in TCRdb, only in-frame clones are kept and a portion is missing. The repertoire includes 120,000 or so clones, 85% to 90% of them detected once, and under 35% sits in the top ten. The source material was peripheral blood, sampled on day 0 of AZD1222 vaccination. The receptor set was obtained from an adult in good health.

CDR3: CASSVESDPGNTIYF. DNA of the CDR3: TGTGCCAGCAGCGTAGAGAGTGACCCTGGAAACACCATATATTTT. The rearrangement links TRBV9 to TRBJ1-3; D is uncertain. With 0 bases removed from V and 2 bases from J, the gap between germline ends came to 9 bases. The CDR3 consists of 15 residues. The germline CDR1 and CDR2 sequences are SGDLS and YYNGEE.

The rearrangement uses TRBV2 and TRBJ2-1; 15 positions agree with TRBD2. V trimming: 6 bases; J trimming: 1 base; junction bases outside the gene matches: 10. The germline V gene has CDR1 SNHLY and CDR2 FYNNEI. This CDR3 has 19 amino acids. Here the CDR3 DNA reads TGTGCCAGCAGGCGGACTAGCGGGAGGGCCCTGAGTTCCTACAATGAGCAGTTCTTC. Translated, it gives CASRRTSGRALSSYNEQFF.

The chain combines TRBV4-1 with TRBJ2-2; 7 bases line up with TRBD2. The germline CDR1 and CDR2 sequences are MGHRA and YSYEKL. This CDR3 spans 17 amino acids. Trimming at V came to 1 base and at J to 1 base, leaving 6 bases not matched to a gene. The CDR3 DNA reads as TGCGCCAGCAGCCAAGCAGTGCTAGCGGAGAACACCGGGGAGCTGTTTTTT. This sequence encodes CASSQAVLAENTGELFF.

The chain uses TRBV27 and TRBJ2-6; possibly TRBD2 for D (6 bases). Germline assignment: CDR1 MNHEY and CDR2 SMNVEV (reference sequence). V was cut by 2 bases and J by 0 bases, with 11 bases left in between. The CDR3 has 17 amino acids. The CDR3 region has the DNA TGTGCCAGCAGTTTAGCGGGACCATACTCTGGGGCCAACGTCCTGACTTTC. It translates to CASSLAGPYSGANVLTF. The full variable domain, completed using reference TRBV27 and TRBJ2-6, is EAQVTQNPRYLITVTGKKLTVTCSQNMNHEYMSWYRQDPGLGLRQIYYSMNVEVTDKGDVPEGYKVSRKEKRNFPLILESPSPNQTSLYFCASSLAGPYSGANVLTFGAGSRLTVL.

CDR3 loop: CASSQGTSGGQETQYF. DNA of the CDR3: TGTGCCAGCAGCCAAGGGACTAGCGGGGGACAAGAGACCCAGTACTTC. V gene TRBV3-1 (or the pseudogene TRBV3-2) combines with J gene TRBJ2-5, with TRBD2 matching over 13 bases. V gave up 1 base and J gave up 2 bases; unmatched junction bases: 1. The CDR3 length is 16 residues. Germline CDR1 reads LGHDT; CDR2 reads YNNKEL (reference sequence).

The V call is TRBV19, the J call TRBJ1-2, with 11 positions matching TRBD1. CDR3 length equals 13 residues. Germline values: CDR1 LNHDA, CDR2 SQIVND (reference sequence). V lost 10 bases and J lost 4; bases outside the gene matches: 5. The CDR3 coding sequence is TGTGCCACTAGGACAGGGGGCGCCTATGGCTACACCTTC. Translation: CATRTGGAYGYTF.

The chain uses TRBV21-1 and TRBJ1-3; TRBD1 is the table's D call, not checked against the DNA. TRBV21-1 is listed as a pseudogene. This CDR3 has 15 amino acids. This CDR3 reads CASRQGTMCRNTIYF. DNA for the CDR3: TGTGCCAGCAGGCAGGGGACAATGTGTAGAAACACCATATATTTT.

The J gene is TRBJ1-3, the V gene TRBV5-5; 8 nucleotides agree with TRBD1. Germline CDR1 SGHKS, CDR2 YYEKEE (reference sequence). The junction had 4 bases not matched to a gene; V was cut back by 4 bases and J by 4 bases. This CDR3 has 14 amino acids. In DNA, the CDR3 is TGTGCCAGCAGCACCGGGACAGGCGGAAACACCATATATTTT. Protein sequence: CASSTGTGGNTIYF.

This clone occurred a few times. The chain uses TRBV4-3 and TRBJ1-6, with 7 bases identical to TRBD1. V lost 3 bases to trimming and J lost 9 bases; unmatched junction nucleotides: 11. The germline CDR1 and CDR2 sequences are LGHNA and YSLEER. The CDR3 runs to 16 residues. The CDR3 loop is CASSQRQGSSGSPLHF. For the CDR3, the DNA is TGCGCCAGCAGCCAGCGACAGGGATCTTCGGGTTCACCCCTCCACTTT.

The V gene is TRBV5-4, the J gene TRBJ1-1; 10 positions agree with TRBD1. The J segment lost 1 base and the V segment lost 1 base, leaving 4 bases of the junction unmatched. CDR3 length equals 16 residues. CDR1 and CDR2 (germline): SGHNT, YYREEE (reference sequence). CDR3 in amino acids: CASSLRDRGRNTEAFF. CDR3 coding DNA: TGTGCCAGCAGCTTGAGGGACAGGGGCCGGAACACTGAAGCTTTCTTT.

V gene TRBV6-5 combines with J gene TRBJ2-2; no definite D call. The CDR3 has 16 amino acids. Trimming removed 0 bases from V and 5 bases from J, with 13 bases in between. The germline V gene encodes CDR1 MNHEY and CDR2 SVGAGI. CDR3 bases: TGTGCCAGCAGTTACTCGGCACCCATCGAGACCGGGGAGCTGTTTTTT. Protein product: CASSYSAPIETGELFF.

The V and J genes are TRBV9 and TRBJ1-5, with D perhaps TRBD1 (5 bases). There are 14 residues in the CDR3. The germline V gene encodes CDR1 SGDLS and CDR2 YYNGEE. Trimming took off 0 bases at V and 5 bases at J, with 9 bases between the two ends. This CDR3 reads CASSVGQGDQPQHF. In nucleotides, the CDR3 is TGTGCCAGCAGCGTAGGGCAGGGTGATCAGCCCCAGCATTTT.

This chain uses TRBV5-4 with TRBJ2-5; 7 bases are a match to TRBD1. J lost 4 bases, V lost 7 bases, and 19 bases had no gene match. Per the germline V gene, CDR1 is SGHNT and CDR2 is YYREEE (reference sequence). The CDR3 has 17 amino acids. Written as DNA, the CDR3 is TGTGCCAGCTCTATAGGCACAGGGGCTAGTTTGGTAGAGACCCAGTACTTC. This translates into CASSIGTGASLVETQYF.

The V call is TRBV4-3, the J call TRBJ2-7; D is possibly TRBD2 (5 bases). Germline loops: CDR1 LGHNA, CDR2 YSLEER. The CDR3 totals 14 residues. V gave up 0 bases and J gave up 7 bases, with 13 bases separating them. CDR3 amino acids: CASSQDDGVGEQYF. The CDR3, as DNA: TGCGCCAGCAGCCAAGATGACGGGGTGGGTGAGCAGTACTTC.

The CDR3 DNA sequence: TGCAGCGTTGAAAGTACGAACGGACAGTATGGCTACACCTTC. Translated: CSVESTNGQYGYTF. V gene TRBV29-1 combines with J gene TRBJ1-2, with D possibly being TRBD1 (6 bases). The ends were cut back, 2 bases at V and 5 bases at J, with 15 bases in the middle. Looked up from germline, CDR1 is SQVTM and CDR2 is ANQGSEA. This CDR3 has 14 amino acids.

This chain links TRBV2 with TRBJ2-7, with 14 bases lining up with TRBD2. J lost 2 bases, V lost 4 bases, and 4 bases had no gene match. Germline V gene data show CDR1 as SNHLY and CDR2 as FYNNEI. The CDR3 has 16 amino acids. The CDR3 coding sequence is TGTGCCAGCAGTGGGACTAGCGGGGGGATTACCTACGAGCAGTACTTC. It encodes CASSGTSGGITYEQYF.

The genes are TRBV29-1 and TRBJ2-1; 7 bases match TRBD2. Germline V gene data show CDR1 as SQVTM and CDR2 as ANQGSEA. The trim removed 4 bases at V and 5 bases at J, leaving 11 bases unmatched. The CDR3 runs to 15 residues. CDR3 DNA: TGCAGCGTTGTCGAAGGACTAGGTTACCACAATGAGCAGTTCTTC. It yields the protein CSVVEGLGYHNEQFF.

V gene TRBV7-6 combines with J gene TRBJ1-1; possible D gene TRBD1, 5 bases. V was clipped by 3 bases and J by 4 bases, with 15 bases between them. CDR1 and CDR2 (germline): SGHVS, FNYEAQ. The CDR3 runs 15 residues. The chain's CDR3 is CASSLGDGGVTEAFF. The CDR3 bases are TGTGCCAGCAGCTTGGGGGACGGAGGGGTCACTGAAGCTTTCTTT. Based on the CDR3 plus reference TRBV7-6 and TRBJ1-1, the full variable domain is GAGVSQSPRYKVTKRGQDVALRCDPISGHVSLYWYRQALGQGPEFLTYFNYEAQQDKSGLPNDRFSAERPEGSISTLTIQRTEQRDSAMYRCASSLGDGGVTEAFFGQGTRLTVV.

The chain recombines TRBV12-3 or TRBV12-4 with TRBJ1-5; unclear D gene. The germline V and J ends were trimmed by 5 bases and 11 bases, with 10 bases remaining between them. This CDR3 comprises 11 residues. CDR3 bases: TGTGCCAGCAGTCCGGGGTGGGCCCAGCATTTT. The encoded protein is CASSPGWAQHF.